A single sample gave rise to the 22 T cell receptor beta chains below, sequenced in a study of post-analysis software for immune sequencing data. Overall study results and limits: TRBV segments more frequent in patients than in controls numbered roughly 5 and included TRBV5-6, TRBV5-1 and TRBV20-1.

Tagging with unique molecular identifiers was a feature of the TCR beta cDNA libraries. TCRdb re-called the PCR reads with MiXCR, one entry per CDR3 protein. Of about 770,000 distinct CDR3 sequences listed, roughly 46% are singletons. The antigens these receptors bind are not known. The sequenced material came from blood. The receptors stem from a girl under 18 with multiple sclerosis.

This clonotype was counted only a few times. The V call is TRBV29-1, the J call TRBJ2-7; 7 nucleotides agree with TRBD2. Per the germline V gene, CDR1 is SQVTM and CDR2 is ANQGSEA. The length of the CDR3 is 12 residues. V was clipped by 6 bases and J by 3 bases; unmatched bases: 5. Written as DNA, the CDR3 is TGCAGCGTGCGCGCGGGGGTCTACGAGCAGTACTTC. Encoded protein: CSVRAGVYEQYF.

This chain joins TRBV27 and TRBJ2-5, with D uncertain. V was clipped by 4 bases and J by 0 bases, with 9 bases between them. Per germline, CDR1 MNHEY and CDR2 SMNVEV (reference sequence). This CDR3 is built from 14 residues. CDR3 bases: TGTGCCAGCAGTTGGGCCGGAGACCAAGAGACCCAGTACTTC. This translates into CASSWAGDQETQYF.

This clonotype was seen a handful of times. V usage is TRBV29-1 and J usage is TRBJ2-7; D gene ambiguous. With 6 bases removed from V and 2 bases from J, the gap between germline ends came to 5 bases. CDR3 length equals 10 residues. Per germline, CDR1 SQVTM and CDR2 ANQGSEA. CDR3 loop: CSVLTYEQYF. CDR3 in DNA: TGCAGCGTACTGACCTACGAGCAGTACTTC.

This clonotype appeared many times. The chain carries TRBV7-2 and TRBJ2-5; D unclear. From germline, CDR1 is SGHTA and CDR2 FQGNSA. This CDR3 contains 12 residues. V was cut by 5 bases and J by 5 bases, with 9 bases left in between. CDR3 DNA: TGTGCCAGCAGCCCCTATAGGGAGACCCAGTACTTC. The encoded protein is CASSPYRETQYF.

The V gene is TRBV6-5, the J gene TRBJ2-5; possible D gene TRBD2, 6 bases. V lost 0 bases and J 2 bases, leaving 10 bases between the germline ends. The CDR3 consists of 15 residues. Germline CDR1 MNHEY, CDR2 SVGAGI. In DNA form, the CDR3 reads TGTGCCAGCAGTTACTCGACGGGGGAGCAAGAGACCCAGTACTTC. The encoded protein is CASSYSTGEQETQYF.

CDR3 in DNA: TGTGCCAGCAGTGAACCCGGATTGGGCAAGCAGTACTTC. It encodes CASSEPGLGKQYF. This chain links TRBV2 with TRBJ2-7; D unresolved. V lost 2 bases to trimming and J lost 8 bases, with 13 bases between them. The CDR3 has 13 amino acids. Germline CDR1 is SNHLY and CDR2 is FYNNEI.

CDR3 in DNA: TGTGCCACCAGCAGGGACCTGTCGGACAGAGATTTAGGAGGCTACACCTTC. Translated: CATSRDLSDRDLGGYTF. The V call is TRBV15, the J call TRBJ1-2; D perhaps matches TRBD1 (6 bases). CDR3 length equals 17 residues. Germline CDR1 and CDR2: LNHNV and YYDKDF (reference sequence). Trimming took off 3 bases at V and 8 bases at J, with 25 bases between the two ends.

The CDR3: CASSPQGRNNEQFF. In DNA, the CDR3 is TGTGCCAGCAGTCCGCAGGGTAGGAACAATGAGCAGTTCTTC. This chain connects TRBV6-2 or TRBV6-3 to TRBJ2-1, with a tentative D call TRBD1 (5 bases). This CDR3 is 14 amino acids long. The V gene lost 5 bases and the J gene lost 5 bases, with 13 bases spanning the gap. Per germline, CDR1 MNHEY and CDR2 SVGEGT.

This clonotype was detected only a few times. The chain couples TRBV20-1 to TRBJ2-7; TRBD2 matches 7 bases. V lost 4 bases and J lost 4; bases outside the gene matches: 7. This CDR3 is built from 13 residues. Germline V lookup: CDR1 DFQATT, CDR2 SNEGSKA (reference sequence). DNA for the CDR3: TGCAGTGCTACCCACCCGGGGGGTTACGAGCAGTACTTC. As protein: CSATHPGGYEQYF.

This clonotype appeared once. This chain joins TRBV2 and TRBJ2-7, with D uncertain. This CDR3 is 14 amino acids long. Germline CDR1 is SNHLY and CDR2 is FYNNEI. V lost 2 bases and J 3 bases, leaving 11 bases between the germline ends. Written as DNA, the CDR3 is TGTGCCAGCAGTGAATGGCGGTCCAGCTACGAGCAGTACTTC. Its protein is CASSEWRSSYEQYF.

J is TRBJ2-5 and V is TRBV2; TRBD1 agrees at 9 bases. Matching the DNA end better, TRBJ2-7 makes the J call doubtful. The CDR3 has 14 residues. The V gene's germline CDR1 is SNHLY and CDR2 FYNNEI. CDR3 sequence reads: CAVYNRDRVYEQYF. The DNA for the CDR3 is TGTGCCGTATACAACCGGGACAGGGTCTACGAGCAGTACTTC.

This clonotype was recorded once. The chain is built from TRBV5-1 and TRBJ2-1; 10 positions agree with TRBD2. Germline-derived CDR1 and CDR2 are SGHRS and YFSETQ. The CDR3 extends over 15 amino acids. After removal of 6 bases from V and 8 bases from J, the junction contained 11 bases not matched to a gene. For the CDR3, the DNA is TGCGCCAGCAATTTAGCGGGAGGATTGGCGTATGAGCAGTTCTTC. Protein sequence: CASNLAGGLAYEQFF.

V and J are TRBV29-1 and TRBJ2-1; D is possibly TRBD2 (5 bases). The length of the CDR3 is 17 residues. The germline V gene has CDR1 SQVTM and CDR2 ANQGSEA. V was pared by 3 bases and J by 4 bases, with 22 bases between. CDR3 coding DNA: TGCAGCGTTGACCTTACCTTAACTGGCGGGTCTTACAATGAGCAGTTCTTC. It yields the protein CSVDLTLTGGSYNEQFF.

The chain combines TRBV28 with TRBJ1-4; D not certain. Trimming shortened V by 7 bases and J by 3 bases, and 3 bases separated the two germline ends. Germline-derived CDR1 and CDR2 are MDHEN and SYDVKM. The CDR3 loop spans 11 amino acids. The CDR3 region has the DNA TGTGCCAGCATATCTAATGAAAAACTGTTTTTT. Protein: CASISNEKLFF.

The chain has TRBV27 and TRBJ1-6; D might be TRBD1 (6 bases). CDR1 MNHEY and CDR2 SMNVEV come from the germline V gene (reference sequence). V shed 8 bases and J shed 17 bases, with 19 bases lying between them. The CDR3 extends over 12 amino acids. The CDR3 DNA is TGTGCCAGCGCCAAAAGAACAGGGAGAATCCACTTT. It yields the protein CASAKRTGRIHF.

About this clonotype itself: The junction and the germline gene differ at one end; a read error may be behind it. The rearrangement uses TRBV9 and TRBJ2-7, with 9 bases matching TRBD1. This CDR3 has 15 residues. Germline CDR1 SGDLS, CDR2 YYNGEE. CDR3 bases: TGTGTCAGCAGCCCCCGGGGACAGGGAGGGTACGAGCAGTACTTC. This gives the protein CVSSPRGQGGYEQYF.

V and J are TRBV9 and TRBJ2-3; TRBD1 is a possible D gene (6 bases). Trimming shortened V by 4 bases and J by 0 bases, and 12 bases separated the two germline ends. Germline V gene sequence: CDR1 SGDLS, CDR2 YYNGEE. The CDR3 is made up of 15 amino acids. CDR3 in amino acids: CASSSDRISTDTQYF. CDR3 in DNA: TGTGCCAGCAGCTCGGACAGAATTAGCACAGATACGCAGTATTTT.

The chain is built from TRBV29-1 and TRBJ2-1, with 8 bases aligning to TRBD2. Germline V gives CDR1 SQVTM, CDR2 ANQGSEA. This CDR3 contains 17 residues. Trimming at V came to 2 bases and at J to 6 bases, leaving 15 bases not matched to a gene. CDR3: CSVELDPGTSHSNEQFF. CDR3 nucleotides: TGCAGCGTTGAACTCGACCCCGGGACTAGTCACAGCAATGAGCAGTTCTTC.

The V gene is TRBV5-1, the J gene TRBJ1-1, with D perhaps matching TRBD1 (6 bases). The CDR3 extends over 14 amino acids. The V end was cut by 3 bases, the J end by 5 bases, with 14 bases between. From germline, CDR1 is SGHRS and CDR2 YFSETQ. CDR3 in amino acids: CASSSTTGGTEAFF. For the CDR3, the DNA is TGCGCCAGCAGCTCCACGACAGGAGGGACTGAAGCTTTCTTT.

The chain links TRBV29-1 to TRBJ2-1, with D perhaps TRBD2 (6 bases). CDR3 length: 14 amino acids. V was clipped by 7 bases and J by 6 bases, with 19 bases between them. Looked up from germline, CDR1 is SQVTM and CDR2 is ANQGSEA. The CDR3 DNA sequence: TGCAGCGGGGGCTTTAAGCGGCGGGGCAATGAGCAGTTCTTC. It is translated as CSGGFKRRGNEQFF.

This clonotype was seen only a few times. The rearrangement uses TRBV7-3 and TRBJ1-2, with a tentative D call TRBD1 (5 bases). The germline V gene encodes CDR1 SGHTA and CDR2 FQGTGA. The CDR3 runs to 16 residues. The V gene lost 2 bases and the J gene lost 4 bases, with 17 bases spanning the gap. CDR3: CASSLGGTRGLYGYTF. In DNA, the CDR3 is TGTGCCAGCAGCTTAGGTGGGACGCGGGGCCTCTATGGCTACACCTTC.

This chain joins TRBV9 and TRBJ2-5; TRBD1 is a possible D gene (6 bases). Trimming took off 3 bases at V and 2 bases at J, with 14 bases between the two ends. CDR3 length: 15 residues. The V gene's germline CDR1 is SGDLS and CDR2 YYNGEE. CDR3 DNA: TGTGCCAGCAGCGCAACCGGGACAACTCAAGAGACCCAGTACTTC. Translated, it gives CASSATGTTQETQYF.